This T cell receptor (beta chain) derives from a study of T-cell reconstitution after alpha-beta-depleted transplantation in children. Unique molecular identifiers were built into the TCRbeta library. TCRdb itself ran the PCR reads through MiXCR, one entry per CDR3 protein. The data show about 440,000 distinct CDR3 sequences, approximately 42% seen once. This CDR3 contains 13 residues. CDR1 and CDR2 (germline): SGHVS, FNYEAQ. Trimming pared 1 base from V and 10 bases from J, leaving 8 bases between. The sequence derives from a girl aged 2-9 years with aplastic anemia, due to receive a stem cell transplant. Sequenced material: PBMCs, taken before TCRalphabeta/CD19-depleted stem cell transplant. The V gene is TRBV7-6, the J gene TRBJ1-6; no reliable D call. The CDR3 spells CASSLEGPSPLHF. The CDR3 DNA reads as TGTGCCAGCAGCTTAGAGGGTCCCTCACCCCTCCACTTT. The full variable domain, with the rest looked up from reference TRBV7-6 and TRBJ1-6, is GAGVSQSPRYKVTKRGQDVALRCDPISGHVSLYWYRQALGQGPEFLTYFNYEAQQDKSGLPNDRFSAERPEGSISTLTIQRTEQRDSAMYRCASSLEGPSPLHFGNGTRLTVT.